This TCR beta chain was profiled in a study of T cells after somatic rescue of genetic block. This clone was seen only once. TCRdb's copy holds only in-frame clones and misses some; the assay was immunoSEQ multiplex PCR. The sample yields about 12,000 clones, roughly 73% seen once. CDR1 is SGHAT and CDR2 is FQNNGV in the germline V gene. The CDR3 covers 15 residues. V lost 1 base to trimming and J lost 3 bases; unmatched junction nucleotides: 5. Sequenced material: peripheral blood mononuclear cells (PBMCs). This receptor was obtained from a boy under 18. The V gene is TRBV11-2, the J gene TRBJ2-7; TRBD2 matches 8 bases. This CDR3 is CASSLVVGTSYEQYF. CDR3 DNA: TGTGCCAGCAGCTTAGTAGTGGGGACTAGCTACGAGCAGTACTTC.